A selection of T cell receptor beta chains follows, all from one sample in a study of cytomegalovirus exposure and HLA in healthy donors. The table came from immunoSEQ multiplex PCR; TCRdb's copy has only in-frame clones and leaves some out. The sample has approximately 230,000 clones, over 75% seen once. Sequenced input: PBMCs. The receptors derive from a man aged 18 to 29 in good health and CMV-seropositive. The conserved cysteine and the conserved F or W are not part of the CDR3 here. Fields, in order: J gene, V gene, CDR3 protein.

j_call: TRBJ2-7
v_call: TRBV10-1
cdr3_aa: ASSESRTGGTYEQY

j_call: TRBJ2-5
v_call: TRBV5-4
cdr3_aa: ASSLAGVNQETQY

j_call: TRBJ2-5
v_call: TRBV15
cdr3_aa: ATSRDLYETQY

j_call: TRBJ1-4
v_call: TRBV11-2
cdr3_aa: ASSLGHRGGEKLF

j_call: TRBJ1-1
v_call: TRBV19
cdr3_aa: ASRDRGNTEAF

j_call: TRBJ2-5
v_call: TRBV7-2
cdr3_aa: ASSLAGRETQY

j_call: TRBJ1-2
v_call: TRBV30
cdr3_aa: AWRETGFGGYT

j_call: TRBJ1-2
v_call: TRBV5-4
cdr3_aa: ASSRVRRGDYGYT

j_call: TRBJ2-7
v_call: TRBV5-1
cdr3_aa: ASSLAGGIYEQY

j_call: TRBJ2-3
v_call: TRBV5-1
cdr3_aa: ASSWGAGPSTDTQY

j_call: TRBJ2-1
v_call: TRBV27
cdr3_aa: ASSLIGGPANEQF

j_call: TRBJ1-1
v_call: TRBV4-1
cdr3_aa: ASSQPDGGRVEAF

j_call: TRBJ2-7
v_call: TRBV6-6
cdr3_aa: ASSYVAGSSYEQY

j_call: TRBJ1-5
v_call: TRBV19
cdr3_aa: ASKLQYSNQPQH

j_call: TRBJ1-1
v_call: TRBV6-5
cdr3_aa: ASSYQGHTEAF

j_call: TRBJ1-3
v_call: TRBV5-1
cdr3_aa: ASRDSSSGNTIY

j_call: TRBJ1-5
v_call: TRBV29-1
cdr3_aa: SVEDNNQPQH

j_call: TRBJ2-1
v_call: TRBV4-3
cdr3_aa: ASSQDWLGFNEQF

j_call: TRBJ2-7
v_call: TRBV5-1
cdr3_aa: ASSLSGSSYEQY

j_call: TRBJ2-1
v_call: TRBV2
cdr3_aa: ASSDWTSSANEQF

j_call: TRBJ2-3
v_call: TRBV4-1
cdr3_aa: ASSHQSSPGTQY

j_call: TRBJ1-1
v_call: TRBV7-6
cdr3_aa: ASSLISENTEAF

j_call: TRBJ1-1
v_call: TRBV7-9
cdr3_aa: ASSRLLGGVTEAF

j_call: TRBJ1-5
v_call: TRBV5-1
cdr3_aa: ASSLGVNQPQH

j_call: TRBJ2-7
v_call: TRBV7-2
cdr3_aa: ASSSEWRKSSYEQY

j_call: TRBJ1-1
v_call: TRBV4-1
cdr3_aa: ASSLGPSSTEAF

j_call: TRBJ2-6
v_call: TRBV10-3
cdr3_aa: AISEVRNSGANVLT

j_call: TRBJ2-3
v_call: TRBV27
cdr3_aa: ASSTLAVRDTQY

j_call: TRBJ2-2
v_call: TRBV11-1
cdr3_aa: ASSLLMGANTGELF

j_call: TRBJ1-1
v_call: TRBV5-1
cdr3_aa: ASSTGQMNTEAF

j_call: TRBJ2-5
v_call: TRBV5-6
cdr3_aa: ASSGGVAETQY

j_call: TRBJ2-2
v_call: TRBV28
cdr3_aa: ASHSGRRATGELF

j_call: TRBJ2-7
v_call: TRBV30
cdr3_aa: AWSVSFLYEQY

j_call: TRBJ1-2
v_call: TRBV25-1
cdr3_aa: ASSGPGGDYGYT

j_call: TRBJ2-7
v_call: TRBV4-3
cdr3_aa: ASSLGGSEQY

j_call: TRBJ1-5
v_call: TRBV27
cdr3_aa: ASSFSDRADQPQH

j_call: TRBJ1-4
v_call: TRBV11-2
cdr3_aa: ASSPAGRTNEKLF

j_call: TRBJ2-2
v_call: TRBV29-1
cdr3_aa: SVPKTNTGELF

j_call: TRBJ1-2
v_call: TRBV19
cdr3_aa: ASSPRTGSYGYT

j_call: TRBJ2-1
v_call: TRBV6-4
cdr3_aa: ASSGGAGEYNEQF

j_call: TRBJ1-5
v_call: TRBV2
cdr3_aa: ASSDGTGNQPQH

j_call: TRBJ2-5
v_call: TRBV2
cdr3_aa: ASSEDGDRGFETQY

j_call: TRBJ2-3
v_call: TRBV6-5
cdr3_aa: ASSYRQTSDTQY

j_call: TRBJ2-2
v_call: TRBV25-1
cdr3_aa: ASSKGGELF

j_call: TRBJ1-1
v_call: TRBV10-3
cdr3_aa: AISEQGDQTEAF

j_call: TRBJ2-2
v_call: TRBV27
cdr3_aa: ASSFLPPSTGELF

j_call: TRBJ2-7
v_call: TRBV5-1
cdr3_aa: ASSWTLITGGYEQY

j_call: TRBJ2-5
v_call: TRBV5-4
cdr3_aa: ASSLSRLAGQETQY

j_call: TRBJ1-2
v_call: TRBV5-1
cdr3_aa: ASSLTENYGYT

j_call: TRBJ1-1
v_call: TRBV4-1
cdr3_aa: ASRGFSGMNTEAF

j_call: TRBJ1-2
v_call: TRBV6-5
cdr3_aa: ASSPGVVGAYGYT

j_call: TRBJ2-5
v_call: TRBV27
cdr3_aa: ASSLYYQEETQY

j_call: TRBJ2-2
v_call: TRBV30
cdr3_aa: AWSVLAGELF

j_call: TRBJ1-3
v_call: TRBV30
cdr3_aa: AWSFRSGNTIY

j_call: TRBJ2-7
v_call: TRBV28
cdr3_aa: ASSRRYYEQY

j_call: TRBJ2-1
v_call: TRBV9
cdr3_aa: ASSVEGLSHNEQF

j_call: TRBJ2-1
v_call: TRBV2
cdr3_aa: ASLPGGTRYNEQF